Detailed here is one T cell receptor beta chain. The sample belongs to a study of blood T cell repertoires in COVID-19. Study overall: Acute-phase and convalescent COVID-19 samples originated in the United States, Italy and Spain. PBMCs, B-cell-depleted T cells, or T cells were the source of the cDNA or gDNA that made up the material.

In the authors' methods: Estimation of nucleated cell counts was performed using reference gene primer amplification. Sequenced by immunoSEQ multiplex PCR; TCRdb stores in-frame clones only, minus some. V and J calls and clone size come straight from that table; D and trimming were deduced from the DNA. Of about 64,000 clones listed, more than 60% are singletons. Looked up from germline, CDR1 is SGHKS and CDR2 is YYEKEE (reference sequence). Germline trimming cut 4 bases from V and 2 bases from J; bases unmatched to any gene: 2. The CDR3 totals 15 residues. The sequence derives from a human donor in a cohort sampled during active COVID-19. The V and J genes are TRBV5-5 and TRBJ2-1, with 11 bases identical to TRBD1. The sample taken for sequencing was peripheral blood. For the CDR3, the DNA is TGTGCCAGCAGCCCGGGACAGGGGGCCTACAATGAGCAGTTCTTC. Translating it yields CASSPGQGAYNEQFF. The variable domain in full, completed from reference TRBV5-5 and TRBJ2-1, reads DAGVTQSPTHLIKTRGQQVTLRCSPISGHKSVSWYQQVLGQGPQFIFQYYEKEERGRGNFPDRFSARQFPNYSSELNVNALLLGDSALYLCASSPGQGAYNEQFFGPGTRLTVL.